This is a list of T cell receptor beta chains from one sample in a study of blood T cell repertoires in COVID-19. Clones were read by immunoSEQ multiplex PCR, and TCRdb kept only the in-frame ones, dropping some. Of about 120,000 clones listed, around 80% are singletons. The sequencing sample was made of peripheral blood. These receptors were taken from a man between 65 and 80 years old with active or convalescent COVID-19. CDR3s include the opening cysteine and the closing phenylalanine or tryptophan. The D gene is left open where the match is weak. Rows may omit the clone size; those that give it use once, few, many or a size class.

D gene	V gene	clone size	J gene	CDR3 protein	CDR3 DNA
TRBD1	TRBV7-2	-	TRBJ1-5	CASSLSPDRVQPQHF	TGTGCCAGCAGCCTATCACCCGACAGGGTTCAGCCCCAGCATTTT
-	TRBV18	-	TRBJ2-7	CASSPPLTEQYF	TGTGCCAGCTCACCCCCCTTAACTGAGCAGTACTTC
-	TRBV7-2	-	TRBJ2-3	CASSATPPPDTQYF	TGTGCCAGCAGCGCCACTCCCCCCCCAGATACGCAGTATTTT
-	TRBV7-8	-	TRBJ1-2	CASSLDTWGYTF	TGTGCCAGCAGCTTAGATACATGGGGCTACACCTTC
-	TRBV12-5	-	TRBJ2-1	CASGSVGGVVNEQFF	TGTGCTAGTGGTTCAGTCGGAGGGGTGGTCAATGAGCAGTTCTTC
TRBD2	TRBV5-4	-	TRBJ2-3	CASSFVSGGPDTQYF	TGTGCCAGCAGCTTTGTAAGCGGGGGGCCAGATACGCAGTATTTT
-	TRBV18	-	TRBJ1-2	CASSKTESIYGYTF	TGTGCCAGCTCAAAGACAGAATCGATCTATGGCTACACCTTC
-	TRBV15	-	TRBJ2-3	CATSRNQGFVHNTQYF	TGTGCCACCAGCAGGAACCAGGGGTTTGTACACAATACGCAGTATTTT
TRBD2	TRBV4-1	-	TRBJ2-7	CASSLGLAASSYEQYF	TGCGCCAGCAGCCTAGGACTAGCGGCGAGCTCCTACGAGCAGTACTTC
-	TRBV5-1	-	TRBJ1-4	CASSLALQDNEKLFF	TGCGCCAGCAGCTTGGCCCTACAGGACAATGAAAAACTGTTTTTT
-	TRBV5-5	-	TRBJ1-4	CASSFDWEEKLFF	TGTGCCAGCAGCTTTGACTGGGAGGAAAAACTGTTTTTT
TRBD1	TRBV7-2	-	TRBJ2-2	CASSLSTGGTGELFF	TGTGCCAGCAGCTTATCGACAGGGGGCACCGGGGAGCTGTTTTTT
-	TRBV4-2	-	TRBJ2-5	CASSQVSAHGYQETQYF	TGTGCCAGCAGCCAAGTATCGGCCCACGGGTACCAAGAGACCCAGTACTTC
TRBD1	TRBV30	-	TRBJ1-5	CAWATGANQPQHF	TGTGCCTGGGCGACAGGGGCCAATCAGCCCCAGCATTTT
-	TRBV19	-	TRBJ2-1	CASSIRAGGWNEQFF	TGTGCCAGTAGTATTCGGGCAGGGGGGTGGAATGAGCAGTTCTTC
-	TRBV29-1	once	TRBJ1-4	CSVLGEDIEKLFF	TGCAGCGTACTGGGGGAGGATATAGAAAAACTGTTTTTT
-	TRBV6-1	few	TRBJ1-5	CASRDQGTNQPQHF	TGTGCCAGCAGGGACCAGGGTACGAATCAGCCCCAGCATTTT
TRBD1	TRBV5-1	-	TRBJ1-2	CASSQTGDYYGYTF	TGCGCCAGCAGCCAAACAGGGGATTACTATGGCTACACCTTC
TRBD1	TRBV5-6	-	TRBJ1-3	CASSTGQGYSGNTIYF	TGTGCCAGCAGCACCGGACAGGGATACTCTGGAAACACCATATATTTT
TRBD1	TRBV5-1	-	TRBJ1-5	CASSVEGAGNQPQHF	TGCGCCAGCAGCGTGGAGGGGGCTGGCAATCAGCCCCAGCATTTT
-	TRBV10-2	-	TRBJ1-5	CATRDFNQPQHF	TGCGCCACCCGGGACTTCAATCAGCCCCAGCATTTT
TRBD1	TRBV5-4	-	TRBJ1-2	CASSLGGQISYGYTF	TGTGCCAGCAGCTTGGGGGGACAGATCAGTTATGGCTACACCTTC
-	TRBV11-2	-	TRBJ1-6	CASSLTLDKNSPLHF	TGTGCCAGCAGCTTAACCCTGGACAAAAATTCACCCCTCCACTTT
-	TRBV28	-	TRBJ1-5	CASSNPPRVRSNQPQHF	TGTGCCAGCAGTAACCCCCCCAGGGTCAGAAGCAATCAGCCCCAGCATTTT
-	TRBV3-1/TRBV3-2	-	TRBJ1-6	CASSHSTLKGGSPLHF	TGTGCCAGCAGCCATAGCACCTTGAAAGGAGGTTCACCCCTCCACTTT
TRBD1	TRBV18	-	TRBJ2-7	CASSRDRGGYEQYF	TGTGCCAGCTCAAGGGACAGGGGAGGCTACGAGCAGTACTTC
TRBD1	TRBV5-1	-	TRBJ1-2	CASSQTGGLNYGYTF	TGCGCCAGCAGCCAGACAGGGGGCCTTAACTATGGCTACACCTTC
-	TRBV30	few	TRBJ1-6	CAWTGDHNSPLHF	TGTGCCTGGACAGGGGATCATAATTCACCCCTCCACTTT
TRBD1	TRBV18	few	TRBJ1-6	CASSTTGTGTGSPLHF	TGTGCCAGCTCAACGACCGGGACAGGGACGGGTTCACCCCTCCACTTT
TRBD2	TRBV28	-	TRBJ2-2	CASSPGGAGIGELFF	TGTGCCAGCAGCCCGGGGGGGGCGGGTATCGGGGAGCTGTTTTTT
TRBD2	TRBV10-2	-	TRBJ2-5	CASTPGLAGGAQYF	TGCGCCAGCACCCCGGGACTAGCGGGAGGGGCCCAGTACTTC